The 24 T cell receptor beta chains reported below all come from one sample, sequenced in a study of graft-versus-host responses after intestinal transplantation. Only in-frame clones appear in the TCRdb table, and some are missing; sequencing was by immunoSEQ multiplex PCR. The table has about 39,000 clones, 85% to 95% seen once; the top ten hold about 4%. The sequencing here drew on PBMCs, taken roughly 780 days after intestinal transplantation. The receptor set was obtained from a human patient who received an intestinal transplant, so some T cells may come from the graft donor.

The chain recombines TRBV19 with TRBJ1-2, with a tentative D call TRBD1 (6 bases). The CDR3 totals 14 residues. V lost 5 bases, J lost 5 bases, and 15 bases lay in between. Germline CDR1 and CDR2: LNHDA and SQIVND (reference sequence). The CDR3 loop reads CASSVHDRTYGYTF. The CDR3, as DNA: TGTGCCAGTAGTGTCCACGACAGGACTTATGGCTACACCTTC. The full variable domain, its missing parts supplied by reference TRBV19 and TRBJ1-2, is DGGITQSPKYLFRKEGQNVTLSCEQNLNHDAMYWYRQDPGQGLRLIYYSQIVNDFQKGDIAEGYSVSREKKESFPLTVTSAQKNPTAFYLCASSVHDRTYGYTFGSGTRLTVV.

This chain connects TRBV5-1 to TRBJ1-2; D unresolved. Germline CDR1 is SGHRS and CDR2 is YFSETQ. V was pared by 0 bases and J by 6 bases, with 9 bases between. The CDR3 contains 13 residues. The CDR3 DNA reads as TGCGCCAGCAGCTTGGTAGGGAAGGATGGCTACACCTTC. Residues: CASSLVGKDGYTF.

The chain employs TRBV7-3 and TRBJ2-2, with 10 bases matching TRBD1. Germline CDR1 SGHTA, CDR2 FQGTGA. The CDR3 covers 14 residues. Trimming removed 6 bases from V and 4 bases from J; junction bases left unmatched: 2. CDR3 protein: CASSRTGGTGELFF. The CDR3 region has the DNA TGTGCCAGCAGTCGGACAGGGGGCACCGGGGAGCTGTTTTTT.

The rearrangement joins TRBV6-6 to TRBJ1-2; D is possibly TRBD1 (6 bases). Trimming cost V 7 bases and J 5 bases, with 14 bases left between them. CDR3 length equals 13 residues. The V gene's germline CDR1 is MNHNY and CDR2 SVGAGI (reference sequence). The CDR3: CASIQGGGYGYTF. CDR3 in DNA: TGTGCCAGCATACAAGGGGGGGGATATGGCTACACCTTC.

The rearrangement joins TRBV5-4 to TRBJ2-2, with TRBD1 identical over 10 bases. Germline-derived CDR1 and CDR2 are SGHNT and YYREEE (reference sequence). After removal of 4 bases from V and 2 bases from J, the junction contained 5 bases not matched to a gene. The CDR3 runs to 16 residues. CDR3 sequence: CASSVRQGANTGELFF. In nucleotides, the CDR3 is TGTGCCAGCAGCGTACGACAGGGGGCTAACACCGGGGAGCTGTTTTTT.

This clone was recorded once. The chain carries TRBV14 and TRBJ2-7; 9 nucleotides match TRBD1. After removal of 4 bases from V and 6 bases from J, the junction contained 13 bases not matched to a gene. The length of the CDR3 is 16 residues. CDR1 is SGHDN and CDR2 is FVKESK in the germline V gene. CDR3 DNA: TGTGCCAGCAGCCGAGCCCCGGGACAGGGCGCGTCCGAGCAGTACTTC. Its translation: CASSRAPGQGASEQYF.

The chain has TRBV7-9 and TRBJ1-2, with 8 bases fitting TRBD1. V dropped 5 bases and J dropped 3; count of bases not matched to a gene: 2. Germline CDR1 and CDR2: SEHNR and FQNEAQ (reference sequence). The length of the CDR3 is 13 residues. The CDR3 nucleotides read TGTGCCAGCAGCCCGGGACAGGACTATGGCTACACCTTC. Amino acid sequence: CASSPGQDYGYTF.

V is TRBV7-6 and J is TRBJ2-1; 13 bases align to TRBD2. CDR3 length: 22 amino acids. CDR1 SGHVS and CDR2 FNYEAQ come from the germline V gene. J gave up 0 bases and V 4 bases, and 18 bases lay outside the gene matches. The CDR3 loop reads CASSWGEGLAGEPPGSYNEQFF. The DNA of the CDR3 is TGTGCCAGCAGCTGGGGGGAAGGACTAGCGGGAGAACCCCCGGGCTCCTACAATGAGCAGTTCTTC.

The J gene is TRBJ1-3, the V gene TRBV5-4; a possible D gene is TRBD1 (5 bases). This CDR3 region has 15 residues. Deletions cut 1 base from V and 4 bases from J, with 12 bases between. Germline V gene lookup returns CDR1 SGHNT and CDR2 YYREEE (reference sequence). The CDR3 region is CASSLWDRAGNTIYF. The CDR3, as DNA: TGTGCCAGCAGCTTGTGGGACCGCGCCGGAAACACCATATATTTT. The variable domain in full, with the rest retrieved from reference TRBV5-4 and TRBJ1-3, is ETGVTQSPTHLIKTRGQQVTLRCSSQSGHNTVSWYQQALGQGPQFIFQYYREEENGRGNFPPRFSGLQFPNYSSELNVNALELDDSALYLCASSLWDRAGNTIYFGEGSWLTVV.

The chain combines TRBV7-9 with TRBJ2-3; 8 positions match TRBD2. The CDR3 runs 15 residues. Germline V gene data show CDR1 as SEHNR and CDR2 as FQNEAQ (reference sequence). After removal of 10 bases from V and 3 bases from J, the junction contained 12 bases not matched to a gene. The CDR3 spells CAMGRREVFTDTQYF. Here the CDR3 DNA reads TGTGCCATGGGGCGGCGGGAGGTGTTTACAGATACGCAGTATTTT.

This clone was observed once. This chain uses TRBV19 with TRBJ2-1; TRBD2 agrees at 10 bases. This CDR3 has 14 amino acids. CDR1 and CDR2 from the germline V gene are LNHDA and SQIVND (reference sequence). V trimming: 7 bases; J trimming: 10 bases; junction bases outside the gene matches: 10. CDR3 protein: CASKKAGGPGEQFF. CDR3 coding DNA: TGTGCCAGTAAGAAAGCGGGAGGGCCGGGAGAGCAGTTCTTC.

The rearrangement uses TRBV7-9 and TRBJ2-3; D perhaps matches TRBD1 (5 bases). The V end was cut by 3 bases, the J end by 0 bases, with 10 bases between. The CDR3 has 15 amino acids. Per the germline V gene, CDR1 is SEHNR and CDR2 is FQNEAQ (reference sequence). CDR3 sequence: CASSLTDFSTDTQYF. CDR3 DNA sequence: TGTGCCAGCAGCTTGACAGATTTCAGCACAGATACGCAGTATTTT.

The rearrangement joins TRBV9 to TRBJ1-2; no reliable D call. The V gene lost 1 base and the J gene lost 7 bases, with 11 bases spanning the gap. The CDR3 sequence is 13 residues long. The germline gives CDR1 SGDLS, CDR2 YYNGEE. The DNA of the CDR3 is TGTGCCAGCAGCGTAACCAAGGCGAGTGGCTACACCTTC. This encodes CASSVTKASGYTF.

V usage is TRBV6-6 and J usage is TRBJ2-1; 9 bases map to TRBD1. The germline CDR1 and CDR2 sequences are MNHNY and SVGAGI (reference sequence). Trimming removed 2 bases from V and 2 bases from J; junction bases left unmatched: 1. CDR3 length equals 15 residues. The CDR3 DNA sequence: TGTGCCAGCAGTTACGGGACAGGGCCCTACAATGAGCAGTTCTTC. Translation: CASSYGTGPYNEQFF.

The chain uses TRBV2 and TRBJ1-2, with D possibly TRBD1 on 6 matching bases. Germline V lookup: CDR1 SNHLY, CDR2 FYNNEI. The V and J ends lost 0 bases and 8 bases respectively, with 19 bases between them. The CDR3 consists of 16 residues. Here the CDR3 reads CASSEATGGTSDGYTF. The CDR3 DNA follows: TGTGCCAGCAGTGAAGCAACGGGGGGCACCTCCGACGGCTACACCTTC.

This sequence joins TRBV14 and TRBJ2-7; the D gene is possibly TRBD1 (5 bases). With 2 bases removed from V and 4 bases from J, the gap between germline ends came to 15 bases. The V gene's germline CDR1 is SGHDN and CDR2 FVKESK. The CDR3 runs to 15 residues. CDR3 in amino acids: CASSQRGKLFYEQYF. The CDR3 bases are TGTGCCAGCAGCCAAAGGGGAAAGCTATTTTACGAGCAGTACTTC. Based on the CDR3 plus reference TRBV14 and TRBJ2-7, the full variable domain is EAGVTQFPSHSVIEKGQTVTLRCDPISGHDNLYWYRRVMGKEIKFLLHFVKESKQDESGMPNNRFLAERTGGTYSTLKVQPAELEDSGVYFCASSQRGKLFYEQYFGPGTRLTVT.

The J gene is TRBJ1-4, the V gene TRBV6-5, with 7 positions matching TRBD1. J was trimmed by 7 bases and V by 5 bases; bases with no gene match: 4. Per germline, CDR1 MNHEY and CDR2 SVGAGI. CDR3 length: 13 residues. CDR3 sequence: CASSPRTGEKLFF. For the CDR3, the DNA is TGTGCCAGCAGTCCTCGGACAGGTGAAAAACTGTTTTTT.

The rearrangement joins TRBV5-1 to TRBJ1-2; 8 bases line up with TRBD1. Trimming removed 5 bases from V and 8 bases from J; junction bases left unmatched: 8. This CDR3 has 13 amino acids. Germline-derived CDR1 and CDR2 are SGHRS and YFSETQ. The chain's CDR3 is CASRETGAGGYTF. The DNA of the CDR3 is TGCGCCAGCAGAGAGACAGGGGCTGGCGGCTACACCTTC.

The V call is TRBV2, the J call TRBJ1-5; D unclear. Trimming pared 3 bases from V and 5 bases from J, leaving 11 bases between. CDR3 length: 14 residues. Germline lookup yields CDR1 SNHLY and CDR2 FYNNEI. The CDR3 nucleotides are TGTGCCAGCAGTGATAGGACGACGGATCAGCCCCAGCATTTT. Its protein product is CASSDRTTDQPQHF. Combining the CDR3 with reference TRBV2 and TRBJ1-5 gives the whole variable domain EPEVTQTPSHQVTQMGQEVILRCVPISNHLYFYWYRQILGQKVEFLVSFYNNEISEKSEIFDDQFSVERPDGSNFTLKIRSTKLEDSAMYFCASSDRTTDQPQHFGDGTRLSIL.

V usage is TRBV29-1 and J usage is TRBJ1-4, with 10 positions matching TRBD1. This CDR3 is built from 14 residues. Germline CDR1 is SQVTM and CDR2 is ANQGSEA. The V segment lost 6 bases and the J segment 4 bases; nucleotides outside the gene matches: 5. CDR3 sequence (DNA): TGCAGCGTCCGGGACAGGGGAAGTAATGAAAAACTGTTTTTT. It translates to CSVRDRGSNEKLFF.

CDR3 DNA sequence: TGTGCCAGCAGTTTTTTGGGACTAGCGAAATTCTCCTACGAGCAGTACTTC. It yields the protein CASSFLGLAKFSYEQYF. The V call is TRBV28, the J call TRBJ2-7; 10 nucleotides align to TRBD2. The V gene's germline CDR1 is MDHEN and CDR2 SYDVKM. The V segment lost 3 bases and the J segment 0 bases; nucleotides outside the gene matches: 8. This CDR3 spans 17 amino acids.

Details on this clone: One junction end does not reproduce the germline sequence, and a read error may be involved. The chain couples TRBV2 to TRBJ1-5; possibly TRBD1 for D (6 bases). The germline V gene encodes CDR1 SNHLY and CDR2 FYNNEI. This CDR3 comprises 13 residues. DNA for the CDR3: TGTGCCACCCAAGGGCAGGGGAATCATCCCCAGCATTTT. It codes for CATQGQGNHPQHF. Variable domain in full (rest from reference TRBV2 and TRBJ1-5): EPEVTQTPSHQVTQMGQEVILRCVPISNHLYFYWYRQILGQKVEFLVSFYNNEISEKSEIFDDQFSVERPDGSNFTLKIRSTKLEDSAMYFCATQGQGNHPQHFGDGTRLSIL.

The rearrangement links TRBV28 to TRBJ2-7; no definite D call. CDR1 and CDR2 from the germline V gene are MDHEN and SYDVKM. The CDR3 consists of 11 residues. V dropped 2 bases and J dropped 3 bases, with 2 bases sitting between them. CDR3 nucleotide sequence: TGTGCCAGCAGTTTAAACTACGAGCAGTACTTC. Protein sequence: CASSLNYEQYF.

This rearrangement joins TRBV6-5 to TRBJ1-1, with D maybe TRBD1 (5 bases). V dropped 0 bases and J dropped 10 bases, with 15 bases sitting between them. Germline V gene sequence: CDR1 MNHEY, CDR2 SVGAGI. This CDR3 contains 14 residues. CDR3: CASSYSEAAGGAFF. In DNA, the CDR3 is TGTGCCAGCAGTTACTCGGAGGCAGCGGGGGGAGCTTTCTTT.